These 18 T cell receptor beta chains share one sample of origin, sequenced in a study of blood T cell repertoires in COVID-19. Only in-frame clones appear in the TCRdb table, and some are missing; sequencing was by immunoSEQ multiplex PCR. Altogether a few hundred thousand clones are present, roughly 91% being singletons, with the ten largest covering less than 8%. Sequencing was performed on PBMCs or T cells enriched from blood (not recorded which). The receptors come from a man aged 25-40 years in a cohort exposed to, infected with or recovered from COVID-19 (not recorded which).

V is TRBV12-5 and J is TRBJ2-1, with unresolved D. V dropped 3 bases and J dropped 4 bases, with 7 bases sitting between them. The CDR3 runs to 13 residues. Germline V gene data show CDR1 as LGHNT and CDR2 as FRNRAP. The CDR3 here is CASGFGDYNEQFF. The CDR3 nucleotides read TGTGCTAGTGGTTTCGGAGATTACAATGAGCAGTTCTTC.

CDR3: CASGDTGTQYF. The CDR3 region has the DNA TGTGCCAGCGGCGACACAGGGACCCAGTACTTC. The chain recombines TRBV7-2 with TRBJ2-5; D possibly corresponds to TRBD1 (5 bases). Trimming took off 8 bases at V and 7 bases at J, with 11 bases between the two ends. The V gene's germline CDR1 is SGHTA and CDR2 FQGNSA. This CDR3 is built from 11 residues.

The chain combines TRBV14 with TRBJ2-1; 10 bases align to TRBD2. The ends lost 2 bases at V and 10 bases at J; junction bases unmatched: 11. Germline CDR1 SGHDN, CDR2 FVKESK. The CDR3 is made up of 16 amino acids. CDR3 protein: CASSQLAGGPSLEQFF. CDR3 nucleotides: TGTGCCAGCAGCCAATTAGCGGGAGGTCCCTCCCTGGAGCAGTTCTTC.

The rearrangement links TRBV18 to TRBJ1-1, with D unresolved. V was shortened by 1 base and J by 4 bases, with 13 bases between the two germline ends. The germline CDR1 and CDR2 sequences are KGHSH and LQKENI. The length of the CDR3 is 15 residues. CDR3 bases: TGTGCCAGCTCACCACAGTCTTCGTTGGCCACTGAAGCTTTCTTT. Encoded protein: CASSPQSSLATEAFF.

This chain uses TRBV24-1 with TRBJ2-1; D might be TRBD2 (5 bases). With 9 bases removed from V and 0 bases from J, the gap between germline ends came to 8 bases. Germline loops: CDR1 KGHDR, CDR2 SFDVKD. This CDR3 is built from 13 residues. CDR3 coding DNA: TGTGCCACCCAGGACTCCTCCTACAATGAGCAGTTCTTC. It translates to CATQDSSYNEQFF.

This clone is a singleton in its sample. The gene calls are TRBV21-1 and TRBJ1-6; the table's D call TRBD1 went unverified against the DNA. TRBV21-1 is reported as a pseudogene. The CDR3 consists of 18 residues. CDR3 amino acids: CASSKDGTRQGFNSPLHF. The DNA for the CDR3 is TGTGCCAGCAGCAAAGATGGAACGCGGCAGGGTTTTAATTCACCCCTCCACTTT.

V usage is TRBV15 and J usage is TRBJ2-7, with D tentatively TRBD1 (5 bases). CDR1 and CDR2 from the germline V gene are LNHNV and YYDKDF (reference sequence). This CDR3 spans 14 amino acids. V was pared by 1 base and J by 1 base, with 8 bases between. The DNA for the CDR3 is TGTGCCACCAGCAGAGGGGCAGGGTCCTACGAGCAGTACTTC. Protein product: CATSRGAGSYEQYF. The complete variable domain, with remaining parts taken from reference TRBV15 and TRBJ2-7, reads DAMVIQNPRYQVTQFGKPVTLSCSQTLNHNVMYWYQQKSSQAPKLLFHYYDKDFNNEADTPDNFQSRRPNTSFCFLDIRSPGLGDTAMYLCATSRGAGSYEQYFGPGTRLTVT.

The chain uses TRBV19 and TRBJ1-1; no definite D call. The CDR3 length is 13 residues. CDR1 and CDR2 from the germline V gene are LNHDA and SQIVND (reference sequence). Trimming took off 9 bases at V and 1 base at J, with 12 bases between the two ends. CDR3 sequence: CASRLDWNTEAFF. CDR3 sequence (DNA): TGTGCCAGCCGTCTGGACTGGAACACTGAAGCTTTCTTT.

This sequence joins TRBV15 and TRBJ1-6; no clear D. Germline V lookup: CDR1 LNHNV, CDR2 YYDKDF (reference sequence). The CDR3 runs 14 residues. Trimming stripped 5 bases from V and 9 bases from J, with 14 bases between. The CDR3 sequence: CATSPDLSASPLHF. The CDR3 nucleotides read TGTGCCACCAGCCCAGATTTGAGCGCTTCACCCCTCCACTTT.

The rearrangement links TRBV2 to TRBJ2-4, with TRBD1 matching 8 bases. V was clipped by 10 bases and J by 1 base; unmatched bases: 9. The CDR3 runs 15 residues. CDR1 SNHLY and CDR2 FYNNEI come from the germline V gene. The CDR3 loop reads CAITRDRSAKNIQYF. CDR3 nucleotides: TGTGCCATTACTAGGGACAGGTCTGCCAAAAACATTCAGTACTTC.

This chain joins TRBV13 and TRBJ1-5; D ambiguous. Trimming left V 0 bases short and J 6 bases short, with 15 bases between. The germline V gene has CDR1 PRHDT and CDR2 FYEKMQ (reference sequence). This CDR3 region has 16 residues. The CDR3 protein is CASSLGLGGGSQPQHF. CDR3 DNA: TGTGCCAGCAGCTTAGGTTTAGGTGGCGGTAGTCAGCCCCAGCATTTT.

The chain has TRBV6-5 and TRBJ1-4; possibly TRBD1 for D (5 bases). The germline gives CDR1 MNHEY, CDR2 SVGAGI. The V end was cut by 2 bases, the J end by 8 bases, with 12 bases between. The CDR3 covers 14 residues. This chain's CDR3 is CASSYGRVGEKLFF. CDR3 bases: TGTGCCAGCAGTTACGGCAGGGTGGGCGAAAAACTGTTTTTT.

The chain combines TRBV9 with TRBJ1-2, with D unclear. V was cut by 0 bases and J by 8 bases, with 14 bases left in between. There are 14 residues in the CDR3. Germline-derived CDR1 and CDR2 are SGDLS and YYNGEE. The CDR3 reads CASSVAPEKTGYTF. CDR3 in DNA: TGTGCCAGCAGCGTAGCCCCAGAAAAAACGGGCTACACCTTC.

The chain is built from TRBV15 and TRBJ1-3, with D possibly being TRBD1 (6 bases). The V end was cut by 0 bases, the J end by 3 bases, with 15 bases between. Per the germline V gene, CDR1 is LNHNV and CDR2 is YYDKDF (reference sequence). This CDR3 comprises 17 residues. The CDR3 sequence is CATSRDRGGLSGNTIYF. CDR3 in DNA: TGTGCCACCAGCAGAGATCGGGGGGGCTTAAGTGGAAACACCATATATTTT.

The V and J genes are TRBV7-9 and TRBJ1-3, with no clear D. The CDR3 loop spans 16 amino acids. The V end was cut by 1 base, the J end by 1 base, with 11 bases between. Per germline, CDR1 SEHNR and CDR2 FQNEAQ (reference sequence). DNA of the CDR3: TGTGCCAGCAGCTTAGTGGCAGCGCCATCTGGAAACACCATATATTTT. Translation: CASSLVAAPSGNTIYF. The full variable domain, rest sourced from reference TRBV7-9 and TRBJ1-3, is DTGVSQNPRHKITKRGQNVTFRCDPISEHNRLYWYRQTLGQGPEFLTYFQNEAQLEKSRLLSDRFSAERPKGSFSTLEIQRTEQGDSAMYLCASSLVAAPSGNTIYFGEGSWLTVV.

The rearrangement joins TRBV5-1 to TRBJ1-1, with D possibly being TRBD1 (6 bases). This CDR3 has 15 amino acids. Trimming removed 4 bases from V and 7 bases from J, with 20 bases in between. The germline CDR1 and CDR2 sequences are SGHRS and YFSETQ. The CDR3 protein is CASSSIPGAEIEAFF. Here the CDR3 DNA reads TGCGCCAGCAGCAGCATCCCAGGGGCAGAGATTGAAGCTTTCTTT.

This clone was seen more than once but under ten times. The chain employs TRBV23-1 and TRBJ1-2; D gene unclear. TRBV23-1 is an open reading frame whose function is uncertain. The CDR3 spans 17 residues. Between the trimmed V and J ends, which lost 5 bases and 2 bases, there was a span of 21 bases. The CDR3 region has the DNA TGCGCCAGCAGTTTTTCTTTGATTGGCGGTCTGAACTATGGCTACACCTTC. Encoded protein: CASSFSLIGGLNYGYTF.

The chain couples TRBV9 to TRBJ2-7; the match to TRBD1 covers 9 bases. The J segment lost 4 bases and the V segment lost 4 bases, leaving 3 bases of the junction unmatched. The CDR3 spans 13 residues. Looked up from germline, CDR1 is SGDLS and CDR2 is YYNGEE. The CDR3 coding sequence is TGTGCCAGCAGCTTGGGACAGGGATACGAGCAGTACTTC. This sequence encodes CASSLGQGYEQYF.